A single sample gave rise to the 26 T cell receptor beta chains below, sequenced in a study of Ad26.COV2.S vaccination and SARS-CoV-2 variants. Repertoires were generated with immunoSEQ multiplex PCR, while TCRdb's copy carries only in-frame clones and drops some. The data show about 350,000 clones, 88% seen once. Treatment meaning: some 20 received Ad26.COV2.S at low or high dose, single or two shots; five or six received placebo; per-sample allocation not given. The study sampled participants on day 63 after the first vaccine or placebo injection. The sample was peripheral blood, taken in a trial of Ad26.COV2.S vaccine versus placebo. These receptors all come from a person between 18 and 65 years old who received the Ad26.COV2.S COVID-19 vaccine or a placebo.

V and J are TRBV7-9 and TRBJ2-1; 13 nucleotides agree with TRBD2. V was pared by 1 base and J by 0 bases, with 6 bases of the junction left unmatched. Germline V lookup: CDR1 SEHNR, CDR2 FQNEAQ (reference sequence). The CDR3 has 19 amino acids. The CDR3 here is CASSLVGLAGVSSYNEQFF. Written as DNA, the CDR3 is TGTGCCAGCAGCTTAGTAGGACTAGCGGGAGTCAGCTCCTACAATGAGCAGTTCTTC.

The V call is TRBV2, the J call TRBJ2-3, with 9 bases identical to TRBD2. CDR3 size: 16 residues. The V gene end was trimmed by 9 bases and the J gene end by 4 bases; junction bases not matched to a gene: 14. CDR1 and CDR2 (germline): SNHLY, FYNNEI. The CDR3: CARRSFAGGPPDTQYF. CDR3 coding DNA: TGTGCCAGGAGGTCCTTCGCGGGAGGGCCCCCAGATACGCAGTATTTT.

The rearrangement links TRBV6-5 to TRBJ2-3, with 8 bases identical to TRBD2. This CDR3 has 15 residues. Germline assignment: CDR1 MNHEY and CDR2 SVGAGI. Trimming took 2 bases from V and 2 from J; bases not matched to a gene: 3. DNA for the CDR3: TGTGCCAGCAGTTACGGTAGCGGGGACACAGATACGCAGTATTTT. As protein: CASSYGSGDTDTQYF.

The V call is TRBV6-2 or TRBV6-3, the J call TRBJ1-5; D gene ambiguous. CDR1 and CDR2 from the germline V gene are MNHEY and SVGEGT. The V and J ends lost 4 bases and 3 bases respectively, with 13 bases between them. This CDR3 has 15 amino acids. CDR3 sequence: CASSSYSEVNQPQHF. The CDR3 DNA is TGTGCCAGCAGTTCCTACAGCGAAGTCAATCAGCCCCAGCATTTT.

The V call is TRBV20-1, the J call TRBJ2-1; D is unresolved. The CDR3 runs 11 residues. The germline CDR1 and CDR2 sequences are DFQATT and SNEGSKA (reference sequence). V was clipped by 0 bases and J by 15 bases, with 12 bases between them. The CDR3 loop reads CSAREFGVRFF. CDR3 coding DNA: TGCAGTGCTAGAGAGTTTGGGGTAAGGTTCTTC.

The V gene is TRBV29-1, the J gene TRBJ2-3, with D maybe TRBD1 (6 bases). The germline gives CDR1 SQVTM, CDR2 ANQGSEA. Trimming left V 6 bases short and J 0 bases short, with 13 bases between. The CDR3 totals 14 residues. The chain's CDR3 is CSVWQGISTDTQYF. The CDR3, as DNA: TGCAGCGTGTGGCAGGGGATCAGCACAGATACGCAGTATTTT.

This rearrangement joins TRBV4-3 to TRBJ2-7, with TRBD2 matching 7 bases. V lost 2 bases, J lost 0 bases, and 7 bases stayed unmatched. Looked up from germline, CDR1 is LGHNA and CDR2 is YSLEER. The CDR3 runs to 16 residues. The CDR3 loop reads CASSQRLAADSYEQYF. The CDR3 coding sequence is TGCGCCAGCAGCCAACGTCTAGCGGCTGACTCCTACGAGCAGTACTTC.

This chain joins TRBV10-3 and TRBJ2-3, with a possible D match to TRBD2 (6 bases). This CDR3 has 16 residues. Germline CDR1 is ENHRY and CDR2 is SYGVKD. V lost 0 bases, J lost 0 bases, and 10 bases lay in between. CDR3 region: CAISESLSGSTDTQYF. The CDR3 DNA reads as TGTGCCATCAGTGAGTCTCTGAGCGGGAGCACAGATACGCAGTATTTT.

The rearrangement links TRBV7-9 to TRBJ1-1; D remains ambiguous. The CDR3 covers 17 residues. V was cut by 3 bases and J by 1 base, with 18 bases left in between. Germline CDR1 reads SEHNR; CDR2 reads FQNEAQ (reference sequence). The CDR3 DNA is TGTGCCAGCAGCTTCGTTCCCCCATGGGGTCCGAACACTGAAGCTTTCTTT. It codes for CASSFVPPWGPNTEAFF.

This chain joins TRBV7-2 and TRBJ2-7; D is perhaps TRBD1 (5 bases). The CDR3 loop spans 14 amino acids. In germline, CDR1 is SGHTA, CDR2 FQGNSA. V was cut by 1 base and J by 2 bases, with 9 bases left in between. CDR3: CASSLEIGAYEQYF. CDR3 nucleotides: TGTGCCAGCAGCTTAGAAATAGGGGCCTACGAGCAGTACTTC.

This clone was picked up one time. This chain uses TRBV6-1 with TRBJ2-7; D might be TRBD1 (6 bases). Germline assignment: CDR1 MNHNS and CDR2 SASEGT. The CDR3 covers 14 residues. V lost 0 bases and J lost 2, with 8 bases in between. In nucleotides, the CDR3 is TGTGCCAGCAGTGAAGCAGGGACACCCTACGAGCAGTACTTC. This encodes CASSEAGTPYEQYF.

This chain connects TRBV12-5 to TRBJ1-3, with 8 bases identical to TRBD1. Germline V gene lookup returns CDR1 LGHNT and CDR2 FRNRAP. J was trimmed by 9 bases and V by 2 bases; bases with no gene match: 6. There are 14 residues in the CDR3. The CDR3 protein is CASGLTQGASTIYF. CDR3 bases: TGTGCTAGTGGTTTGACCCAGGGGGCTTCCACCATATATTTT.

The sample holds one count of this clone. This chain uses TRBV5-5 with TRBJ2-7, with D possibly called TRBD1 or TRBD2 (5 bases each). Germline CDR1 is SGHKS and CDR2 is YYEKEE (reference sequence). The CDR3 is 15 amino acids. Deletions cut 4 bases from V and 2 bases from J, with 16 bases between. The CDR3: CASSVTGDPAYEQYF. The CDR3 coding sequence is TGTGCCAGCAGCGTTACTGGGGACCCAGCCTACGAGCAGTACTTC.

The chain carries TRBV30 and TRBJ1-3, with D hard to call. This CDR3 comprises 16 residues. Trimming took 2 bases from V and 3 from J, leaving 17 bases between them. From germline, CDR1 is GTSNPN and CDR2 SVGIG (reference sequence). The CDR3 region is CAWSPGPPNLGNTIYF. CDR3 nucleotides: TGTGCCTGGAGTCCGGGCCCCCCCAACCTTGGAAACACCATATATTTT.

The CDR3 region has the DNA TGTGCCAGCAGCTTTGCAGAGTCTAGGAGATCCCTCCACTTT. It encodes CASSFAESRRSLHF. The chain joins TRBV7-9 to TRBJ1-6; no clear D. V was clipped by 3 bases and J by 14 bases, with 17 bases between them. Germline assignment: CDR1 SEHNR and CDR2 FQNEAQ (reference sequence). The CDR3 covers 14 residues.

This rearrangement joins TRBV10-3 to TRBJ2-7; TRBD2 matches 8 bases. The CDR3 has 16 residues. Unmatched junction bases numbered 10, after V lost 4 bases and J lost 2 bases. In germline, CDR1 is ENHRY, CDR2 SYGVKD. In DNA form, the CDR3 reads TGTGCCATCAGTGGGCCGGGAGGGGCGAGCGCCTACGAGCAGTACTTC. Translating it yields CAISGPGGASAYEQYF.

This chain links TRBV5-1 with TRBJ1-1; the match to TRBD1 covers 10 bases. V lost 5 bases to trimming and J lost 7 bases; unmatched junction nucleotides: 5. The CDR3 consists of 13 residues. The germline V gene has CDR1 SGHRS and CDR2 YFSETQ. The CDR3: CASRSGTGDEAFF. As DNA, the CDR3 is TGCGCCAGCAGGTCCGGGACAGGGGATGAAGCTTTCTTT.

V usage is TRBV27 and J usage is TRBJ2-1; no firm D call. CDR3 length: 15 residues. V lost 2 bases to trimming and J lost 8 bases, with 16 bases between them. The V gene's germline CDR1 is MNHEY and CDR2 SMNVEV (reference sequence). CDR3 DNA: TGTGCCAGCAGTTTAATCCCAAGAGAGTCCCATGAGCAGTTCTTC. This sequence encodes CASSLIPRESHEQFF.

The chain links TRBV9 to TRBJ2-1; no reliable D call. The CDR3 sequence is 17 residues long. V lost 0 bases and J 0 bases, leaving 13 bases between the germline ends. Germline CDR1 and CDR2: SGDLS and YYNGEE. CDR3 sequence: CASSVDPRPHSYNEQFF. CDR3 in DNA: TGTGCCAGCAGCGTAGACCCCCGGCCCCACTCCTACAATGAGCAGTTCTTC.

The genes are TRBV5-1 and TRBJ2-3; TRBD2 agrees at 7 bases. The CDR3 is made up of 15 amino acids. The J segment lost 6 bases and the V segment lost 6 bases, leaving 13 bases of the junction unmatched. Germline CDR1 is SGHRS and CDR2 is YFSETQ. CDR3 loop: CASTPAGGVWDTQYF. The DNA for the CDR3 is TGCGCCAGCACCCCGGCTGGGGGGGTGTGGGATACGCAGTATTTT.

This chain connects TRBV10-3 to TRBJ1-1; TRBD1 is a possible D gene (6 bases). Germline values: CDR1 ENHRY, CDR2 SYGVKD. The V gene lost 6 bases and the J gene lost 2 bases, with 13 bases spanning the gap. The CDR3 is 14 residues long. The CDR3 loop reads CAISVKGDNTEAFF. The CDR3 coding sequence is TGTGCCATCAGCGTAAAGGGGGATAACACTGAAGCTTTCTTT.

This clone appeared a few times. This CDR3 is CASSWKELGGGVTDTQYF. As DNA, the CDR3 is TGTGCCAGCAGCTGGAAGGAATTAGGGGGTGGGGTCACAGATACGCAGTATTTT. V and J are TRBV7-2 and TRBJ2-3; a weak D match, TRBD1 (6 bases). CDR1 and CDR2 (germline): SGHTA, FQGNSA. CDR3 length: 18 amino acids. Trimming stripped 4 bases from V and 2 bases from J, with 22 bases between. Drawing the rest from reference TRBV7-2 and TRBJ2-3, the complete variable domain is GAGVSQSPSNKVTEKGKDVELRCDPISGHTALYWYRQSLGQGLEFLIYFQGNSAPDKSGLPSDRFSAERTGGSVSTLTIQRTQQEDSAVYLCASSWKELGGGVTDTQYFGPGTRLTVL.

The V call is TRBV7-3, the J call TRBJ2-1, with 8 bases aligning to TRBD1. From germline, CDR1 is SGHTA and CDR2 FQGTGA. The CDR3 runs 14 residues. V shed 5 bases and J 9 bases; nucleotides not matched to a gene: 9. The CDR3 DNA reads TGTGCCAGCAGCCCTGGGACAGGCCACACTGAGCAGTTCTTC. Encoded protein: CASSPGTGHTEQFF.

The chain combines TRBV7-3 with TRBJ2-2, with TRBD2 as a possible D gene (5 bases). The CDR3 covers 15 residues. Germline V CDR1 and CDR2: SGHTA, FQGTGA. The V end lost 4 bases, the J end lost 3 bases, and 12 bases lay between the germline ends. The DNA for the CDR3 is TGTGCCAGCAGCTCCGGACTGTCCGACACCGGGGAGCTGTTTTTT. This encodes CASSSGLSDTGELFF.

This chain uses TRBV27 with TRBJ1-2, with unresolved D. The germline V gene encodes CDR1 MNHEY and CDR2 SMNVEV (reference sequence). V was trimmed by 5 bases and J by 0 bases, leaving 13 bases between them. There are 15 residues in the CDR3. The CDR3 nucleotides are TGTGCCAGCAGTCTGACCGGGAAAGCTAACTATGGCTACACCTTC. It yields the protein CASSLTGKANYGYTF.

The J gene is TRBJ1-1, the V gene TRBV6-5, with 8 bases identical to TRBD1. Germline trimming cut 4 bases from V and 0 bases from J; bases unmatched to any gene: 4. The CDR3 consists of 15 residues. Germline values: CDR1 MNHEY, CDR2 SVGAGI. CDR3 sequence: CASSSTGEMNTEAFF. CDR3 nucleotides: TGTGCCAGCAGTTCGACAGGGGAAATGAACACTGAAGCTTTCTTT.